This TCR beta chain was sequenced during a study of blood T cell repertoires in COVID-19 (dated by TCRdb to the early 2020s). About the investigation overall: Samples covering the acute and convalescent phases of COVID-19 were provided by collaborators in the United States, Italy and Spain. The samples were drawn from the first 160 participants of the ongoing ImmuneRACE study and from 1,254 subjects provided by 6 global collaborators. The dataset comprised deeply sampled blood TCRbeta repertoires from subjects exposed to, actively infected with, or recovered from COVID-19. A freely available public database, intended as a resource for researchers studying the immune response to SARS-CoV-2, is where the repertoires were released. Where available, HLA class I and class II types were taken from metadata supplied by the sample provider and were not determined by assay-based typing. The prospective study material was composed of cDNA or gDNA derived from T cells, B-cell-depleted T cells, or PBMCs. Nearly every sample came with metadata listing a de-identified subject ID, COVID-19 status, age in years and sex. Summary of the overall study and its limitations: How much clinical and demographic metadata was included differed by source and by participant, and the metadata was provided uncurated.

Participants in the prospective study were aged roughly 18 to 100 years, lived in some 24 United States geographic areas, and enrolled through a virtual design. In the prospective study, cohorts were assigned on the basis of participant-reported clinical history obtained from a screening survey and a study questionnaire. Exposed participants had been in contact, within 2 weeks of entering the study, with a person who had a PCR-confirmed or clinician-diagnosed case of COVID-19. In the prospective study, whole blood, serum and a nasopharyngeal or oropharyngeal swab were collected from each participant by mobile phlebotomists. Participants in the prospective study had the option to provide additional blood draws and questionnaires over a roughly two-month period. Before DNA extraction, prospective study blood samples were shipped either frozen or at room temperature. TCRbeta CDR3 regions were amplified from genomic DNA using the immunoSEQ Assay, a bias-controlled multiplex PCR. The authors' pipeline ran thus. Nucleated cell counts per sample were estimated from amplification of reference gene primers within the assay. To quantify the absolute abundance of each unique TCRbeta CDR3 rearrangement, sequence reads were collapsed and filtered. For each sample, productive Simpson clonality was calculated by taking the square root of Simpson's diversity index across productive rearrangements. Drawn from immuneACCESS, this table holds only the in-frame rearrangements with V and J called that TCRdb kept. Clones are partly lost; checked studies trace under half to an unresolved V gene and leave the rest unexplained. V, J and clone size are taken as reported in that table, and D and trimming were inferred from the DNA itself. The sample records 250,000 or so clones, about nine tenths of which are singletons. 0.85% to 0.95% of the sample goes to the ten largest clones.

Spanning cysteine to phenylalanine, the CDR3 consists of 13 amino acids. Only the CDR3 part of the read is kept: 39 bases, read in frame from the first base. Per the germline V gene, MDHEN is the CDR1 and SYDVKM is the CDR2. V was cut back by 6 bases and J by 4 bases, leaving a gap of 12 bases between them. Points on this clone: Which antigen it targets is not known. Per-nucleotide qualities are absent, and no much larger clonotype sits a single base away.

The sequence links TRBV28 to TRBJ1-2; the D gene assignment is ambiguous. This sequence was found in a man over 45 who had been exposed to COVID-19. Material for sequencing was PBMCs or T cells enriched from blood (not recorded which). DNA sequence: TGTGCCAGCAGCGACTGGAGCAGCTATGGCTACACCTTC. This is translated as CASSDWSSYGYTF.